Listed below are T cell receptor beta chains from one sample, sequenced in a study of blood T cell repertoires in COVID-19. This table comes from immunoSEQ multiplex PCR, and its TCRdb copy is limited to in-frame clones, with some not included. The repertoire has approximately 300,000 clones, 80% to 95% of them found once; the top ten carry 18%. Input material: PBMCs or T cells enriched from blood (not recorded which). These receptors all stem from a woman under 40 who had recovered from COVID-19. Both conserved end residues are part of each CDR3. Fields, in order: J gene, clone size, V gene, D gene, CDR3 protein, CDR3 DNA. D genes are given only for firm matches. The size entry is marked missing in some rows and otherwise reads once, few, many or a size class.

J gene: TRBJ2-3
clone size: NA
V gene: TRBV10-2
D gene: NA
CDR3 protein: CASSKGKVETQYF
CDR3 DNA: TGCGCCAGCAGTAAGGGGAAGGTAGAGACGCAGTATTTT

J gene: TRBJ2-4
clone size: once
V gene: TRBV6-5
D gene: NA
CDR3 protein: CASSSPQDIQYF
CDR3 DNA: TGTGCCAGCAGCTCCCCCCAGGACATTCAGTACTTC

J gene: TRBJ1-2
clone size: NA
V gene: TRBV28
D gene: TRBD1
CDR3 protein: CASSSGTGPISGGYTF
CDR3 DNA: TGTGCCAGCAGTTCCGGGACAGGACCCATCTCAGGAGGCTACACCTTC

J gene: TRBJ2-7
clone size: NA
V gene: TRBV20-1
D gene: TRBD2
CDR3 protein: CSAVTSGKQYF
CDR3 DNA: TGCAGTGCCGTCACTAGCGGGAAGCAGTACTTC

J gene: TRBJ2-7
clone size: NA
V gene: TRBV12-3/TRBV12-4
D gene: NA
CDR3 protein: CASSILRAYEQYF
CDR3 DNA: TGTGCCAGCAGTATCCTCCGGGCCTACGAGCAGTACTTC

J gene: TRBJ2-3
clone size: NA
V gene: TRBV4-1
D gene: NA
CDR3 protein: CASSQARTDTQYF
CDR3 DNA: TGCGCCAGCAGCCAAGCTAGGACAGATACGCAGTATTTT

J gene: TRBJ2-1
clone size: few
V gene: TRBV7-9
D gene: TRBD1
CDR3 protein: CASSMDRSDNEQFF
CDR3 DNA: TGTGCCAGCAGCATGGACAGGTCTGACAATGAGCAGTTCTTC

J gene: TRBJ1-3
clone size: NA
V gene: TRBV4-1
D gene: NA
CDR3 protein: CASSPILAGKGNTIYF
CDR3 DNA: TGCGCCAGCAGCCCAATTCTGGCAGGGAAAGGAAACACCATATATTTT

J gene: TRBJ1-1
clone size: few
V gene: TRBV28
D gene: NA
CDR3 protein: CASQGSNTEAFF
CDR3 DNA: TGTGCCAGCCAGGGCAGCAACACTGAAGCTTTCTTT

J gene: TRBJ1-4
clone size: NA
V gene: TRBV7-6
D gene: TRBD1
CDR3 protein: CASSSRTGPPTNEKLFF
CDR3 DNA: TGTGCCAGCAGCTCCCGGACAGGACCTCCAACTAATGAAAAACTGTTTTTT

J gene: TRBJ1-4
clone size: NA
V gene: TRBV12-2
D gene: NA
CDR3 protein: CASRLAPGLNGEKLFF
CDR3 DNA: TGTGCAAGTCGCTTAGCCCCGGGACTTAACGGTGAAAAACTGTTTTTT

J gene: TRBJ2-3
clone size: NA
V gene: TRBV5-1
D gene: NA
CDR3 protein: CASSLGPGVGSYTQYF
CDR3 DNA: TGCGCCAGCAGCTTGGGCCCCGGGGTGGGCTCTTATACGCAGTATTTT

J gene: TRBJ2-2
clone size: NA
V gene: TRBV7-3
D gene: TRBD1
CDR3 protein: CASSQDRASTGTGELFF
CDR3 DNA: TGTGCCAGCAGCCAGGACAGGGCCAGTACCGGGACCGGGGAGCTGTTTTTT

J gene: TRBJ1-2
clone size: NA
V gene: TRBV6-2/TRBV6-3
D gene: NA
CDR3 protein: CASSYGQHGYTF
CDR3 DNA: TGTGCCAGCAGTTATGGGCAGCATGGCTACACCTTC

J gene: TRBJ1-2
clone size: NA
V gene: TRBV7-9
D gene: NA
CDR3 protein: CASSLEGGFGYTF
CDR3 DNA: TGTGCCAGCAGTCTAGAAGGGGGATTCGGCTACACCTTC

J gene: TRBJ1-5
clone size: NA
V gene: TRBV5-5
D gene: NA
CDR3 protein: CASSLEAGPNQPQHF
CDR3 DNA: TGTGCCAGCAGCTTGGAAGCAGGGCCAAATCAGCCCCAGCATTTT

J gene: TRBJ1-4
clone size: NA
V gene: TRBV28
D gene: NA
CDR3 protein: CASSFGGSNEKLFF
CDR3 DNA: TGTGCCAGCAGTTTTGGCGGTTCAAATGAAAAACTGTTTTTT

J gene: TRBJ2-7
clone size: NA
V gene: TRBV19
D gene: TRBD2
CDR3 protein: CASNMGGSFYEQYF
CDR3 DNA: TGTGCCAGTAACATGGGGGGGTCCTTCTACGAGCAGTACTTC

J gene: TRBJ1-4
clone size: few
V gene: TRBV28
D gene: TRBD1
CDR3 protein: CASSLDRASDEKLFF
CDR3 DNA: TGTGCCAGCAGTTTAGACAGGGCGTCGGATGAAAAACTGTTTTTT

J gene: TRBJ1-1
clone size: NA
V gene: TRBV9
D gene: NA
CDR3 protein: CASSTTTGVMNTEAFF
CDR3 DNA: TGTGCCAGCAGCACAACGACAGGCGTCATGAACACTGAAGCTTTCTTT

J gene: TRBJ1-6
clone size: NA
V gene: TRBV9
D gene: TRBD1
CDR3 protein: CASSAGPGGNSPLHF
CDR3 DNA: TGTGCCAGCAGCGCAGGACCAGGGGGCAATTCACCCCTCCACTTT

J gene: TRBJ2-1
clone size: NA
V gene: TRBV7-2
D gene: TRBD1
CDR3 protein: CASSPQGQGVYNEQFF
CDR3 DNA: TGTGCCAGCAGCCCGCAGGGACAGGGGGTGTACAATGAGCAGTTCTTC

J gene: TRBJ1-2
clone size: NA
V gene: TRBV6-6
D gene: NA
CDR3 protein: CASSRSRPDYGYTF
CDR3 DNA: TGTGCCAGCAGTCGATCACGCCCGGACTATGGCTACACCTTC

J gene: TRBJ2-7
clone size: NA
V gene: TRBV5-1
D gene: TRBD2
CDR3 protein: CASSSGIYEQYF
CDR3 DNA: TGCGCCAGCAGCAGCGGGATCTACGAGCAGTACTTC

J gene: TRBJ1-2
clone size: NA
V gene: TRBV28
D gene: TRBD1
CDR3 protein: CASRTGGGANYGYTF
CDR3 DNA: TGTGCCAGCAGGACAGGGGGCGGCGCTAACTATGGCTACACCTTC

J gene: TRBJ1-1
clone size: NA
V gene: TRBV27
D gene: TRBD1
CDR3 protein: CASSLLGRGPDTEAFF
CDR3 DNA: TGTGCCAGCAGTTTATTAGGAAGGGGGCCGGACACTGAAGCTTTCTTT

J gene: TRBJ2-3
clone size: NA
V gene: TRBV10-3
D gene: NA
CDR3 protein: CAISEPGQLTDTQYF
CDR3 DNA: TGTGCCATCAGTGAGCCTGGACAGCTCACAGATACGCAGTATTTT

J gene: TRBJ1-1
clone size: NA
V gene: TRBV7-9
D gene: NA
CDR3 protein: CASRTGLLTEAFF
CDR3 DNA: TGTGCCAGCAGAACGGGACTTTTGACCGAAGCTTTCTTT

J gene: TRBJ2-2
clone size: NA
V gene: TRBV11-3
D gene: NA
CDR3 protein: CASSLASGSTGELFF
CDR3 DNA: TGTGCCAGCAGCTTAGCCTCCGGGAGCACCGGGGAGCTGTTTTTT

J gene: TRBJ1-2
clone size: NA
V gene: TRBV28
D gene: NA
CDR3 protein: CATLREGGYTF
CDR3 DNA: TGTGCCACCCTGAGGGAGGGGGGCTACACCTTC

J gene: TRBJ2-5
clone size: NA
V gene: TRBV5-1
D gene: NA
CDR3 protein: CAASRDLQETQYF
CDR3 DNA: TGCGCAGCGTCTCGGGACTTACAAGAGACCCAGTACTTC

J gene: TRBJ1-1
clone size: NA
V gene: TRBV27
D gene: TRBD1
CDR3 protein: CASSAMTGRNTEAFF
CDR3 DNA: TGTGCCAGCAGTGCGATGACAGGGCGGAACACTGAAGCTTTCTTT

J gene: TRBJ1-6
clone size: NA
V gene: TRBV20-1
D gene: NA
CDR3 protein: CSATDGSPLHF
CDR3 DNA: TGCAGTGCTACAGACGGTTCACCCCTCCACTTT

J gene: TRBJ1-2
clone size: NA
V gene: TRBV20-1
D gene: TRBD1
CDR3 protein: CSASSLRGRYGYTF
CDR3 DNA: TGCAGTGCTAGTAGCCTGAGGGGGCGATATGGCTACACCTTC

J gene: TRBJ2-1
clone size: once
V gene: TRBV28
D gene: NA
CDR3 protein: CASSLWLAYNEQFF
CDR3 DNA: TGTGCCAGCAGTTTATGGCTAGCTTACAATGAGCAGTTCTTC

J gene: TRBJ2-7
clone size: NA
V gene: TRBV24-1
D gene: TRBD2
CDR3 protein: CATSDSRTSGSSYEQYF
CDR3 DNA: TGTGCCACCAGTGATTCACGGACTAGCGGGTCTTCCTACGAGCAGTACTTC

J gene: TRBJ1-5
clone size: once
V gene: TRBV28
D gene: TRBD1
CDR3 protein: CASSQTGGGQPQHF
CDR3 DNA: TGTGCCAGCAGCCAAACAGGGGGCGGGCAGCCCCAGCATTTT

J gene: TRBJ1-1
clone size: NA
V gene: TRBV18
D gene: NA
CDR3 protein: CASSPMANTEAFF
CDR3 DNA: TGTGCCAGCTCACCAATGGCGAACACTGAAGCTTTCTTT